The 11 T cell receptor beta chains below were found in one sample sequenced in a study of blood T cell repertoires in COVID-19. The repertoire was sequenced with immunoSEQ multiplex PCR; TCRdb's copy has only in-frame clones and lacks some. The top ten hold approximately 5% of the sample, which has 100,000 to 130,000 clones, around 90% seen once. Sequencing was done on a sample of peripheral blood. These receptors originate from a man aged 40-49 years with active or convalescent COVID-19.

This clone was observed a single time. The rearrangement joins TRBV6-5 to TRBJ1-1, with D tentatively TRBD1 (6 bases). This CDR3 region has 13 residues. Trimming cost V 2 bases and J 8 bases, with 12 bases left between them. Germline lookup yields CDR1 MNHEY and CDR2 SVGAGI. The CDR3 here is CASSYGVGAEAFF. The CDR3 DNA is TGTGCCAGCAGTTACGGTGTGGGGGCAGAAGCTTTCTTT.

For the CDR3, the DNA is TGTGCCAGCAGCGCCCTCGGAGCGGGCACAGATACGCAGTATTTT. Translation: CASSALGAGTDTQYF. This chain uses TRBV7-2 with TRBJ2-3; weak D call: TRBD2 (5 bases). Trimming removed 5 bases at V and 1 base at J, with 13 bases between. The CDR3 loop spans 15 amino acids. Germline loops: CDR1 SGHTA, CDR2 FQGNSA. Drawing the rest from reference TRBV7-2 and TRBJ2-3, the complete variable domain is GAGVSQSPSNKVTEKGKDVELRCDPISGHTALYWYRQSLGQGLEFLIYFQGNSAPDKSGLPSDRFSAERTGGSVSTLTIQRTQQEDSAVYLCASSALGAGTDTQYFGPGTRLTVL.

V gene TRBV2 combines with J gene TRBJ1-6; D not certain. Germline values: CDR1 SNHLY, CDR2 FYNNEI. V lost 4 bases to trimming and J lost 0 bases, with 4 bases between them. The CDR3 has 14 amino acids. CDR3 DNA: TGTGCCAGCAGTGCACACTCCTATAATTCACCCCTCCACTTT. Translated: CASSAHSYNSPLHF.

This clone has only a few counts. Here the CDR3 reads CASGFADPLNLRQAQGSGNTIYF. CDR3 bases: TGTGCTAGTGGTTTTGCCGACCCCTTGAACCTCAGACAGGCCCAGGGTTCAGGAAACACCATATATTTT. The chain is built from TRBV12-5 and TRBJ1-3; weak D call: TRBD1 (6 bases). The CDR3 covers 23 residues. Deletions cut 3 bases from V and 4 bases from J, with 37 bases between. Germline CDR1 is LGHNT and CDR2 is FRNRAP.

This clone was picked up one time. This rearrangement joins TRBV4-3 to TRBJ1-1; possibly TRBD1 for D (5 bases). V lost 1 base to trimming and J lost 4 bases, with 25 bases between them. This CDR3 has 19 residues. From germline, CDR1 is LGHNA and CDR2 YSLEER. In nucleotides, the CDR3 is TGCGCCAGCAGCCAAGGGGGCTGGTATACGACGGCGGATCGCACTGAAGCTTTCTTT. This gives the protein CASSQGGWYTTADRTEAFF.

The V call is TRBV10-3, the J call TRBJ1-1; D is possibly TRBD1 (6 bases). The germline gives CDR1 ENHRY, CDR2 SYGVKD. This CDR3 is 17 amino acids long. Trimming cost V 2 bases and J 4 bases, with 20 bases left between them. The DNA for the CDR3 is TGTGCCATCAGTGAGGGAAAACAGGGTACAGTGCCCACTGAAGCTTTCTTT. Translated, it gives CAISEGKQGTVPTEAFF.

This chain links TRBV4-1 with TRBJ2-6; the match to TRBD2 covers 7 bases. The CDR3 totals 16 residues. With 4 bases clipped from V and 4 bases from J, the junction kept 7 bases outside the gene matches. CDR1 MGHRA and CDR2 YSYEKL come from the germline V gene. The CDR3 region is CASSLGGSGGANVLTF. The CDR3 bases are TGCGCCAGCAGCCTGGGGGGGTCAGGAGGGGCCAACGTCCTGACTTTC.

The gene calls are TRBV28 and TRBJ2-7; D not resolved. The germline V and J ends were trimmed by 3 bases and 2 bases, with 5 bases remaining between them. CDR1 and CDR2 (germline): MDHEN, SYDVKM. The CDR3 is made up of 12 amino acids. This CDR3 reads CASSFQTYEQYF. DNA for the CDR3: TGTGCCAGCAGTTTCCAAACCTACGAGCAGTACTTC.

This sequence joins TRBV24-1 and TRBJ2-5, with 9 bases aligning to TRBD2. J was trimmed by 1 base and V by 5 bases; bases with no gene match: 4. The CDR3 spans 15 residues. From germline, CDR1 is KGHDR and CDR2 SFDVKD. The CDR3 coding sequence is TGTGCCACCAGTGCTACTAGCGGGTTCCAAGAGACCCAGTACTTC. This translates into CATSATSGFQETQYF.

The chain links TRBV19 to TRBJ1-1; D is uncertain. V lost 6 bases and J 2 bases, leaving 13 bases between the germline ends. This CDR3 region has 14 residues. CDR1 LNHDA and CDR2 SQIVND come from the germline V gene (reference sequence). The CDR3 sequence: CASRGGRGNTEAFF. The CDR3 DNA is TGTGCCAGTAGGGGAGGGCGTGGAAACACTGAAGCTTTCTTT.

This clone was detected only once. The CDR3 nucleotides read TGTGCCAGCAGTGGGGGACTAGCCGATACCTACAATGAGCAGTTCTTC. Translation gives CASSGGLADTYNEQFF. The chain uses TRBV2 and TRBJ2-1, with TRBD2 identical over 9 bases. The CDR3 covers 16 residues. Germline V gene lookup returns CDR1 SNHLY and CDR2 FYNNEI. After removal of 4 bases from V and 2 bases from J, the junction contained 6 bases not matched to a gene.